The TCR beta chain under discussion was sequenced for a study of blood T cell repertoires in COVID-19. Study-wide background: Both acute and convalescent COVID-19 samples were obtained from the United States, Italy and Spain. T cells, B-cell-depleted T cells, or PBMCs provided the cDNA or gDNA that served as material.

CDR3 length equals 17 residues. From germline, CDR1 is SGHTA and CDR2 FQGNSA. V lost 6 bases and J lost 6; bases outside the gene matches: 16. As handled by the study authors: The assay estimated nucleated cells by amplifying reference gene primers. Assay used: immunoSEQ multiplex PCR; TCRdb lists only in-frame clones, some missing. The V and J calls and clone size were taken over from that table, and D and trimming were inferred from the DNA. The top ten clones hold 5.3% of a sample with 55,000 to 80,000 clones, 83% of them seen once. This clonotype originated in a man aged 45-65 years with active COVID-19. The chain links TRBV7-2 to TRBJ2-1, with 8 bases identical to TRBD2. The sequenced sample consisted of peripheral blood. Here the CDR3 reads CASRGGLGRASPNEQFF. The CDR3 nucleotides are TGTGCCAGCAGGGGGGGGCTCGGGAGGGCCTCTCCCAATGAGCAGTTCTTC. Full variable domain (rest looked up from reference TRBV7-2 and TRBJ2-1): GAGVSQSPSNKVTEKGKDVELRCDPISGHTALYWYRQSLGQGLEFLIYFQGNSAPDKSGLPSDRFSAERTGGSVSTLTIQRTQQEDSAVYLCASRGGLGRASPNEQFFGPGTRLTVL.